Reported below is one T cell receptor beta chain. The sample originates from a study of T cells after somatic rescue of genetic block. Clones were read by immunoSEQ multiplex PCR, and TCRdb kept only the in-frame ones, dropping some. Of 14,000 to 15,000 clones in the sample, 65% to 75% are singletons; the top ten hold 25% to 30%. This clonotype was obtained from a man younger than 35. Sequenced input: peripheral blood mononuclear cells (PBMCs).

The DNA of the CDR3 is TGTGCCAGCAGCATTGGGCCGCCTTGGGAGCAGTACTTC. Translating gives CASSIGPPWEQYF. This chain links TRBV7-9 with TRBJ2-7; D not certain. Germline V CDR1 and CDR2: SEHNR, FQNEAQ (reference sequence). The CDR3 consists of 13 residues. V gave up 5 bases and J gave up 7 bases, with 15 bases separating them.